The 21 T cell receptor beta chains below were found in one sample sequenced in a study of T-cell memory formation after mild COVID-19. One entry per CDR3 protein, called by TCRdb with MiXCR from the 5' RACE reads. Here the sample spans roughly 400,000 distinct CDR3 sequences, around 24% being singletons. Material: PBMCs or a T cell subset sorted from them (not recorded which). The receptors were sampled from an adult woman who had mild COVID-19 (a few samples of this study predate the infection). Cell type and time point are not known.

This clonotype was found a few times. V is TRBV15 and J is TRBJ2-5; perhaps D is TRBD1 or TRBD2 (5 bases each). The CDR3 sequence is 13 residues long. Germline V gene sequence: CDR1 LNHNV, CDR2 YYDKDF (reference sequence). V lost 5 bases and J lost 4, with 11 bases in between. The CDR3 region has the DNA TGTGCCACCAGCGGGGACCTCCGAGAGACCCAGTACTTC. This sequence encodes CATSGDLRETQYF.

The chain is built from TRBV5-6 and TRBJ1-5; D is unresolved. This CDR3 is 16 amino acids long. V was pared by 0 bases and J by 1 base, with 11 bases between. Germline CDR1 SGHDT, CDR2 YYEEEE. CDR3 protein: CASSLGRRGSNQPQHF. The CDR3 DNA reads TGTGCCAGCAGCTTGGGGCGGCGCGGGAGCAATCAGCCCCAGCATTTT.

The rearrangement joins TRBV15 to TRBJ1-2; the D is unclear. From germline, CDR1 is LNHNV and CDR2 YYDKDF (reference sequence). There are 15 residues in the CDR3. V lost 3 bases and J 0 bases, leaving 11 bases between the germline ends. CDR3 bases: TGTGCCACCAGCAGTCAGTGGCGCTCTAACTATGGCTACACCTTC. It is translated as CATSSQWRSNYGYTF.

The V gene is TRBV2, the J gene TRBJ1-5; 7 bases match TRBD1. V was clipped by 9 bases and J by 6 bases; unmatched bases: 11. This CDR3 is built from 14 residues. Germline values: CDR1 SNHLY, CDR2 FYNNEI. CDR3 residues: CASLPDRAGQPQHF. DNA of the CDR3: TGTGCCAGTCTCCCTGACAGGGCGGGTCAGCCCCAGCATTTT.

This clonotype was picked up a small number of times. V gene TRBV12-3 or TRBV12-4 combines with J gene TRBJ2-5; 12 bases map to TRBD2. The length of the CDR3 is 15 residues. The J segment lost 6 bases and the V segment lost 6 bases, leaving 8 bases of the junction unmatched. The CDR3 coding sequence is TGTGCCAGCAGAGCCTCTAGCGGGGGGGCGAAGACCCAGTACTTC. Translated, it gives CASRASSGGAKTQYF.

V gene TRBV24-1 combines with J gene TRBJ1-1; 8 bases align to TRBD1. The CDR3 sequence is 14 residues long. Germline V gene lookup returns CDR1 KGHDR and CDR2 SFDVKD. The J segment lost 4 bases and the V segment lost 7 bases, leaving 7 bases of the junction unmatched. CDR3 amino acids: CATSSGGWGTEAFF. CDR3 DNA sequence: TGTGCCACCAGCTCAGGGGGCTGGGGCACTGAAGCTTTCTTT.

The chain is built from TRBV19 and TRBJ2-5, with D possibly matching TRBD2 (6 bases). V was pared by 4 bases and J by 5 bases, with 20 bases between. Germline V gene sequence: CDR1 LNHDA, CDR2 SQIVND (reference sequence). The CDR3 contains 16 residues. CDR3 residues: CASSTSRGLARETQYF. CDR3 in DNA: TGTGCCAGTAGTACCTCCCGTGGTCTAGCGAGGGAGACCCAGTACTTC.

This chain uses TRBV7-3 with TRBJ2-3; TRBD1 aligns across 8 bases. This CDR3 has 15 residues. Germline CDR1 SGHTA, CDR2 FQGTGA. J gave up 6 bases and V 2 bases, and 7 bases lay outside the gene matches. The CDR3 spells CASSLGPTGADTQYF. The CDR3 nucleotides read TGTGCCAGCAGCTTAGGACCGACAGGGGCCGATACGCAGTATTTT.

The J gene is TRBJ1-1, the V gene TRBV5-1; D gene ambiguous. CDR1 and CDR2 (germline): SGHRS, YFSETQ. The CDR3 loop spans 14 amino acids. Trimming left V 0 bases short and J 0 bases short, with 6 bases between. The CDR3 is CASSLVQLNTEAFF. CDR3 nucleotide sequence: TGCGCCAGCAGCTTGGTACAGTTGAACACTGAAGCTTTCTTT.

The chain employs TRBV10-3 and TRBJ2-3, with D possibly TRBD1 on 5 matching bases. Trimming pared 0 bases from V and 4 bases from J, leaving 8 bases between. The CDR3 has 14 amino acids. Per the germline V gene, CDR1 is ENHRY and CDR2 is SYGVKD. The CDR3 bases are TGTGCCATCAGTGAGTCGAAGGGGCCAGATACGCAGTATTTT. Residues: CAISESKGPDTQYF.

The gene calls are TRBV12-5 and TRBJ2-2, with a possible D match to TRBD1 (5 bases). V was shortened by 0 bases and J by 4 bases, with 6 bases between the two germline ends. The CDR3 contains 14 residues. Germline assignment: CDR1 LGHNT and CDR2 FRNRAP. CDR3 sequence: CASGLVQVTGELFF. CDR3 nucleotide sequence: TGTGCTAGTGGTTTGGTACAGGTCACCGGGGAGCTGTTTTTT.

This chain connects TRBV9 to TRBJ1-2; 8 positions agree with TRBD1. There are 15 residues in the CDR3. Trimming cost V 0 bases and J 1 base; bases outside gene matches: 2. The germline V gene encodes CDR1 SGDLS and CDR2 YYNGEE. CDR3 residues: CASSVVTGGNYGYTF. The CDR3 DNA reads as TGTGCCAGCAGCGTAGTTACAGGGGGTAACTATGGCTACACCTTC.

A few counts support this clonotype. The chain links TRBV24-1 to TRBJ2-2; D is undetermined. CDR1 KGHDR and CDR2 SFDVKD come from the germline V gene. With 6 bases removed from V and 0 bases from J, the gap between germline ends came to 10 bases. CDR3 length: 15 residues. The DNA of the CDR3 is TGTGCCACCAGTTTGGGGTTCGCGAACACCGGGGAGCTGTTTTTT. Amino acid sequence: CATSLGFANTGELFF.

The chain combines TRBV7-6 with TRBJ2-2; TRBD1 is a possible D gene (6 bases). The CDR3 runs 16 residues. The V and J ends lost 2 bases and 8 bases respectively, with 18 bases between them. Germline V gene data show CDR1 as SGHVS and CDR2 as FNYEAQ. In nucleotides, the CDR3 is TGTGCCAGCAGCTTACACGGGACACCCGTCGGGGGGGAGCTGTTTTTT. It codes for CASSLHGTPVGGELFF.

This clonotype has more than one count but fewer than ten. The rearrangement joins TRBV5-5 to TRBJ1-3; D gene ambiguous. CDR3 size: 15 residues. The V end was cut by 6 bases, the J end by 0 bases, with 13 bases between. Germline V gene data show CDR1 as SGHKS and CDR2 as YYEKEE (reference sequence). The CDR3 is CASTPFSVSGNTIYF. CDR3 in DNA: TGTGCCAGCACCCCCTTCTCCGTCTCTGGAAACACCATATATTTT.

The chain uses TRBV7-2 and TRBJ2-7; TRBD1 is a possible D gene (7 bases). Between the trimmed V and J ends, which lost 5 bases and 6 bases, there was a span of 23 bases. CDR3 length: 16 amino acids. Germline lookup yields CDR1 SGHTA and CDR2 FQGNSA. The CDR3 bases are TGTGCCAGCAGCAGCTGGACAGGAGGGGCCGAAGTCGAGCAGTACTTC. It is translated as CASSSWTGGAEVEQYF. Full variable domain (outside the CDR3, taken from reference TRBV7-2 and TRBJ2-7): GAGVSQSPSNKVTEKGKDVELRCDPISGHTALYWYRQSLGQGLEFLIYFQGNSAPDKSGLPSDRFSAERTGGSVSTLTIQRTQQEDSAVYLCASSSWTGGAEVEQYFGPGTRLTVT.

This rearrangement joins TRBV25-1 to TRBJ2-1; D is ambiguous. Germline V gives CDR1 MGHDK, CDR2 SYGVNS. V gave up 1 base and J gave up 9 bases, with 10 bases separating them. The CDR3 consists of 13 residues. In DNA form, the CDR3 reads TGTGCCAGCAGTGAATCAGACCCGACTGAGCAGTTCTTC. This translates into CASSESDPTEQFF.

This clonotype came up a few times. The gene calls are TRBV24-1 and TRBJ2-1; D call uncertain. The CDR3 has 15 amino acids. V was pared by 3 bases and J by 6 bases, with 14 bases between. The germline V gene has CDR1 KGHDR and CDR2 SFDVKD. The CDR3 region has the DNA TGTGCCACCAGTGATACCTCGGTGGCCGCCAATGAGCAGTTCTTC. Translating it yields CATSDTSVAANEQFF.

This clonotype was recorded many times. This chain joins TRBV14 and TRBJ2-1; 10 positions match TRBD1. The CDR3 extends over 17 amino acids. V lost 4 bases to trimming and J lost 6 bases; unmatched junction nucleotides: 12. Germline CDR1 and CDR2: SGHDN and FVKESK. CDR3 residues: CASSRMPGQGSGNEQFF. CDR3 in DNA: TGTGCCAGCAGCCGAATGCCGGGACAGGGGTCCGGCAATGAGCAGTTCTTC. Full variable domain (rest looked up from reference TRBV14 and TRBJ2-1): EAGVTQFPSHSVIEKGQTVTLRCDPISGHDNLYWYRRVMGKEIKFLLHFVKESKQDESGMPNNRFLAERTGGTYSTLKVQPAELEDSGVYFCASSRMPGQGSGNEQFFGPGTRLTVL.

This clonotype was picked up a small number of times. The chain has TRBV6-1 and TRBJ2-3; D might be TRBD2 (5 bases). The CDR3 length is 16 residues. Per the germline V gene, CDR1 is MNHNS and CDR2 is SASEGT. V shed 1 base and J shed 2 bases, with 13 bases lying between them. The CDR3 DNA follows: TGTGCCAGCAGTGAAGAATCCCTAGCTGTCACAGATACGCAGTATTTT. The encoded protein is CASSEESLAVTDTQYF.

This chain uses TRBV5-1 with TRBJ1-3; D is unclear. The CDR3 sequence is 14 residues long. CDR1 and CDR2 (germline): SGHRS, YFSETQ. Trimming cost V 3 bases and J 3 bases, with 10 bases left between them. CDR3 amino acids: CASSSSWDGNTIYF. In DNA, the CDR3 is TGCGCCAGCAGCTCCTCATGGGATGGAAACACCATATATTTT.